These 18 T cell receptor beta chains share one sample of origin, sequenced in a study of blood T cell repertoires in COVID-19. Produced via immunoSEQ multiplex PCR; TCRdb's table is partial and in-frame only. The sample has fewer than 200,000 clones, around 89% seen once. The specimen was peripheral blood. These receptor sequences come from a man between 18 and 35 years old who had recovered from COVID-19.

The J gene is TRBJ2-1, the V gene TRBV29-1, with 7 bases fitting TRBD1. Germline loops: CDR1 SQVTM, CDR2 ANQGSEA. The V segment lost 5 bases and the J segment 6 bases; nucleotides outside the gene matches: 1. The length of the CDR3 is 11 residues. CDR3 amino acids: CSVRQGNEQFF. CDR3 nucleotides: TGCAGCGTTCGACAGGGCAATGAGCAGTTCTTC.

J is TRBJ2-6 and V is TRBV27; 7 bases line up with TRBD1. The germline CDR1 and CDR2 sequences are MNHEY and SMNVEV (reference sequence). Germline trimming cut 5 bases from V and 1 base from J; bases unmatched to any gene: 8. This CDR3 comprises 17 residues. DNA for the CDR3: TGTGCCAGCAGTCCCCGGGACAGCGTTTCTGGGGCCAACGTCCTGACTTTC. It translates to CASSPRDSVSGANVLTF.

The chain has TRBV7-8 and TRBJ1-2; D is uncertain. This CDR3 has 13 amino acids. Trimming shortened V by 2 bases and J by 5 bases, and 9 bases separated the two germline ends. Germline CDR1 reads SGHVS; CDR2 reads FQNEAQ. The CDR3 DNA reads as TGTGCCAGCAGCTTAAAGAGTCGTTATGGCTACACCTTC. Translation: CASSLKSRYGYTF.

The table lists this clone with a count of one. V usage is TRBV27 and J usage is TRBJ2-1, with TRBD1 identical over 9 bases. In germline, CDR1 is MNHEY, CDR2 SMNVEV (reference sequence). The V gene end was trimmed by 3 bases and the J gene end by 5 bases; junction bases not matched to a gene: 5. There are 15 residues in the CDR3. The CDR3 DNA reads TGTGCCAGCAGTTTCTCGGGGACAGGGAACAATGAGCAGTTCTTC. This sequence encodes CASSFSGTGNNEQFF.

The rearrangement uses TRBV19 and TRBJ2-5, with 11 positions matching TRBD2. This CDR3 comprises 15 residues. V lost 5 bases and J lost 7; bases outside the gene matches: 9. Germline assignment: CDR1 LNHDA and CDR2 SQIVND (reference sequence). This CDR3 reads CASSPLAGGIRTQYF. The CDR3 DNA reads TGTGCCAGTAGTCCATTAGCGGGAGGGATACGGACCCAGTACTTC.

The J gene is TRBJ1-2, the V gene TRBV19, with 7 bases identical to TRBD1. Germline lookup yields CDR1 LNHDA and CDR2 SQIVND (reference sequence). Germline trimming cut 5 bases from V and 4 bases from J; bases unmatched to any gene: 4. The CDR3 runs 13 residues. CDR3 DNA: TGTGCCAGTAGTTCGACAGGGACCTATGGCTACACCTTC. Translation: CASSSTGTYGYTF. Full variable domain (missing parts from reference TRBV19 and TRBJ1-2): DGGITQSPKYLFRKEGQNVTLSCEQNLNHDAMYWYRQDPGQGLRLIYYSQIVNDFQKGDIAEGYSVSREKKESFPLTVTSAQKNPTAFYLCASSSTGTYGYTFGSGTRLTVV.

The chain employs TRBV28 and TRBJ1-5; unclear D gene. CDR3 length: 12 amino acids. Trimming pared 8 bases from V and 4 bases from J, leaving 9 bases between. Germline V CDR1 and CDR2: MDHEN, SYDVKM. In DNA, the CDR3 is TGTGCCAGCCGTGAAACAAATCAGCCCCAGCATTTT. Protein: CASRETNQPQHF.

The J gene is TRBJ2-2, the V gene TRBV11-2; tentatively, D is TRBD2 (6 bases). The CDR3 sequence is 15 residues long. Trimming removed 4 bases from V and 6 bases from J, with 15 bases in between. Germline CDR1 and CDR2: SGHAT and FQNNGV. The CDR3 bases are TGTGCCAGCAGCTCCCTAGCGATGGGTCCCGGGGAGCTGTTTTTT. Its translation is CASSSLAMGPGELFF.

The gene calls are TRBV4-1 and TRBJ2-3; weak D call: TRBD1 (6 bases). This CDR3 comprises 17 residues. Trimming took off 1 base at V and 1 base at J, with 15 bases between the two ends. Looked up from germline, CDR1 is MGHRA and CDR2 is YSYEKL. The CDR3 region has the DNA TGCGCCAGCAGCCAAGCCGGAAACAGGGTCCGCACAGATACGCAGTATTTT. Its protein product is CASSQAGNRVRTDTQYF.

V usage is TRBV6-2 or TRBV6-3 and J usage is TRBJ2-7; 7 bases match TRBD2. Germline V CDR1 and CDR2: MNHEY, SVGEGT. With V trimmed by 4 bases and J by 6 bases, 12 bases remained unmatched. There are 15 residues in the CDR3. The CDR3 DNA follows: TGTGCCAGCAGTTTCGGGAGGCTCCTCTTGGGCGAGCAGTACTTC. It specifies CASSFGRLLLGEQYF.

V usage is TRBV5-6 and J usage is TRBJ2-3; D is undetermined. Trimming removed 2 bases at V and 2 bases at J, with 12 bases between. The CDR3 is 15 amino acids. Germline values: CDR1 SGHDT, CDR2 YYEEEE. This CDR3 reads CASSFYQKSTDTQYF. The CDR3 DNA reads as TGTGCCAGCAGCTTTTACCAGAAATCCACAGATACGCAGTATTTT.

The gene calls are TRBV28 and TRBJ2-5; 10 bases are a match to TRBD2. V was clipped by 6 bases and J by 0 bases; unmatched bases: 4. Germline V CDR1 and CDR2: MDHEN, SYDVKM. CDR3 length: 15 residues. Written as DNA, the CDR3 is TGTGCCAGCAGCAGTAGCGGGAGGCACCAAGAGACCCAGTACTTC. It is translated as CASSSSGRHQETQYF.

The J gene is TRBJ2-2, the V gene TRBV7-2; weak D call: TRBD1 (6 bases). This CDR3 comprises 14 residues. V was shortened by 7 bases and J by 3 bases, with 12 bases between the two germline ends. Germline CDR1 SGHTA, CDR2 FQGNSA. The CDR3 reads CASNPGQYTGELFF. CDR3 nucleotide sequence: TGTGCCAGCAACCCAGGACAGTACACCGGGGAGCTGTTTTTT.

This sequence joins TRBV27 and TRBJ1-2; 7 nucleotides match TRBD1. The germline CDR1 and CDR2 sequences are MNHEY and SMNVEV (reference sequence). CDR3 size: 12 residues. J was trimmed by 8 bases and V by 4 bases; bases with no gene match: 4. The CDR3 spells CASSSTGRGYTF. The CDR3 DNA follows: TGTGCCAGCAGTTCGACAGGGCGCGGCTACACCTTC.

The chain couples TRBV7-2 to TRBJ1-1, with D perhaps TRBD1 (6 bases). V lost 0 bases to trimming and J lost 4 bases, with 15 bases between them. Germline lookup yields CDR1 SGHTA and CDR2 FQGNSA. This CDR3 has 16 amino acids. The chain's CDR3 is CASSLAQGGGGTEAFF. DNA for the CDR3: TGTGCCAGCAGCTTAGCGCAGGGAGGGGGAGGCACTGAAGCTTTCTTT.

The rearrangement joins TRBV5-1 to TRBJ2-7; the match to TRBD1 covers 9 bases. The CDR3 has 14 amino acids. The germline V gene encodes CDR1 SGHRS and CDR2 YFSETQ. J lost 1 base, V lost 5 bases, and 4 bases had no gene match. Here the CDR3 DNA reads TGCGCCAGCAGACGGACAGGGGATTCCTACGAGCAGTACTTC. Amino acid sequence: CASRRTGDSYEQYF.

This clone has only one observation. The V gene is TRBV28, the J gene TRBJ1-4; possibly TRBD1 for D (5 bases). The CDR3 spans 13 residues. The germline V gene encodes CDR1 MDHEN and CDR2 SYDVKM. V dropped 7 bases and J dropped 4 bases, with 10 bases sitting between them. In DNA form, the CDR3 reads TGTGCCAGCACAGGGTTTAATAATGAAAAACTGTTTTTT. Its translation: CASTGFNNEKLFF.

The CDR3 region is CASNGPGGNEKLFF. The CDR3 coding sequence is TGTGCCAGCAATGGACCAGGGGGTAATGAAAAACTGTTTTTT. V and J are TRBV6-5 and TRBJ1-4; the match to TRBD1 covers 7 bases. V lost 7 bases to trimming and J lost 4 bases; unmatched junction nucleotides: 6. This CDR3 has 14 residues. Germline V gene lookup returns CDR1 MNHEY and CDR2 SVGAGI.